The clone carrying this TCR beta chain was detected many times. Antigen unknown. In preparing bulk TCR libraries, previously described methods and listed TCR primers were used. TCRdb reprocessed the PCR reads via MiXCR and lists one record per CDR3 protein. The sample includes around 43,000 distinct CDR3 sequences, approximately 21% of them seen just once. This record comes from a study of molecular identifiers for immune sequencing clone quantification. As for the study in general: Split five ways in replicates, RNA from around 20,000 or 99,000 naive CD8 cells had four portions sequenced. Overall study findings and caveats: Jurkat TCR RNA that was spiked in from one cell was reportedly detectable among some 970,000 naive cells. Naive cells had under 1% of molecules in clones above 20 RNA copies, effectors over 97%.

The sample consisted of naive CD8+ T cells from blood, with Jurkat cell RNA spiked in. The subset is: FACS-sorted CD8+CD4-CCR7+CD45RA+ naive T cells. The origin of this receptor is a human donor in good health. Some libraries in this study had Jurkat cell RNA spiked in.

CDR3 in amino acids: CASSMSIEETQYF. The CDR3 nucleotides read TGTGCCAGTAGTATGAGTATTGAAGAGACCCAGTACTTC. This chain links TRBV19 with TRBJ2-5; D call uncertain. Per the germline V gene, CDR1 is LNHDA and CDR2 is SQIVND (reference sequence). CDR3 length equals 13 residues. V gave up 3 bases and J gave up 3 bases, with 8 bases separating them.